This TCR beta chain is drawn from a study of control samples from healthy donors and cancer patients. Deletions cut 2 bases from V and 0 bases from J, with 11 bases between. Germline values: CDR1 ENHRY, CDR2 SYGVKD. CDR3 length equals 16 residues. Libraries were prepared by immunoSEQ multiplex PCR; TCRdb keeps only in-frame clonotypes and omits some of them. Here the sample spans under 85,000 clones, about 80% being singletons. The chain has TRBV10-3 and TRBJ1-3; no definite D call. The TCR was taken from a woman between 45 and 60 years old with lung cancer. The sample comprised PBMCs. The CDR3 loop is CAISEGRAISGNTIYF. The CDR3 DNA sequence: TGTGCCATCAGTGAGGGGAGGGCAATCTCTGGAAACACCATATATTTT.